This passage covers 9 T cell receptor beta chains from one sample sequenced in a study of siplizumab effects on memory and regulatory T cells. Data came from immunoSEQ multiplex PCR; TCRdb stores just in-frame clones and leaves some out. The table includes 100,000 to 120,000 clones, 85% to 95% detected once. The sequencing input was CD4+ T cells sorted from blood. The origin of the receptors is a human donor in good health.

The chain has TRBV6-6 and TRBJ1-1, with D uncertain. The CDR3 is 13 amino acids. The germline CDR1 and CDR2 sequences are MNHNY and SVGAGI (reference sequence). Trimming shortened V by 8 bases and J by 5 bases, and 15 bases separated the two germline ends. The CDR3 nucleotides are TGTGCCAGCTGTCGGTGGGCAAGAACTGAAGCTTTCTTT. It yields the protein CASCRWARTEAFF.

V is TRBV7-9 and J is TRBJ2-5, with 7 bases identical to TRBD2. With V trimmed by 0 bases and J by 9 bases, 7 bases remained unmatched. CDR3 size: 14 residues. The germline V gene has CDR1 SEHNR and CDR2 FQNEAQ (reference sequence). The CDR3 sequence is CASSLALGREAQYF. For the CDR3, the DNA is TGTGCCAGCAGCTTAGCGCTAGGTCGGGAGGCCCAGTACTTC.

The genes are TRBV19 and TRBJ2-5, with 7 bases aligning to TRBD2. The V gene's germline CDR1 is LNHDA and CDR2 SQIVND (reference sequence). The J segment lost 0 bases and the V segment lost 5 bases, leaving 9 bases of the junction unmatched. The CDR3 spans 16 residues. CDR3 nucleotide sequence: TGTGCCAGTAGTCAGTCCCTAGCGGATAACCAAGAGACCCAGTACTTC. Amino acids: CASSQSLADNQETQYF.

CDR3 sequence: CASSDVGQGATGELFF. CDR3 bases: TGCGCCAGCAGTGATGTGGGACAGGGCGCCACCGGGGAGCTGTTTTTT. V is TRBV10-2 and J is TRBJ2-2, with 9 bases identical to TRBD1. Unmatched junction bases numbered 6, after V lost 3 bases and J lost 4 bases. CDR1 WSHSY and CDR2 SAAADI come from the germline V gene. There are 16 residues in the CDR3.

The CDR3 sequence is CASSPPALYNEQFF. CDR3 nucleotide sequence: TGTGCCAGCTCACCACCGGCTCTCTACAATGAGCAGTTCTTC. The chain couples TRBV18 to TRBJ2-1; D gene ambiguous. V lost 0 bases and J lost 3, with 6 bases in between. Germline assignment: CDR1 KGHSH and CDR2 LQKENI. The CDR3 length is 14 residues.

The rearrangement links TRBV9 to TRBJ1-1; TRBD1 agrees at 8 bases. Germline lookup yields CDR1 SGDLS and CDR2 YYNGEE. V was pared by 4 bases and J by 4 bases, with 9 bases of the junction left unmatched. CDR3 length equals 15 residues. CDR3 nucleotides: TGTGCCAGCAGCCCGCGACAGGGGTTGGGCACTGAAGCTTTCTTT. Protein: CASSPRQGLGTEAFF.

V is TRBV21-1 and J is TRBJ1-5; whether TRBD1, the table's D call, matches the DNA was not checked. TRBV21-1 represents a pseudogene. The CDR3 runs to 14 residues. The CDR3 sequence: CASSKQGAKQPQHF. The DNA of the CDR3 is TGTGCCAGCAGTAAACAGGGGGCGAAGCAGCCCCAGCATTTT.

This chain uses TRBV6-1 with TRBJ2-3; TRBD1 aligns across 7 bases. Trimming cost V 10 bases and J 1 base; bases outside gene matches: 2. The CDR3 contains 12 residues. The germline V gene has CDR1 MNHNS and CDR2 SASEGT. In DNA form, the CDR3 reads TGTGCCAACGGACAGGGCACAGATACGCAGTATTTT. Its translation is CANGQGTDTQYF.

This clone is a singleton in its sample. The V call is TRBV7-2, the J call TRBJ1-6; 8 nucleotides agree with TRBD1. Germline V gene sequence: CDR1 SGHTA, CDR2 FQGNSA. J was trimmed by 10 bases and V by 3 bases; bases with no gene match: 5. The CDR3 has 14 residues. CDR3 region: CASSFGQGASPLHF. In DNA, the CDR3 is TGTGCCAGCAGCTTCGGACAGGGCGCATCACCCCTCCACTTT.